This T cell receptor beta chain emerged from a study of T cell changes during pregnancy in multiple sclerosis. The table came from immunoSEQ multiplex PCR; TCRdb's copy has only in-frame clones and leaves some out. The sample carries nearly 20,000 clones, 75% to 90% recorded once. This CDR3 region has 13 residues. Germline V CDR1 and CDR2: SGDLS, YYNGEE. Trimming pared 4 bases from V and 5 bases from J, leaving 10 bases between. The TCR originated in a female donor in good health, enrolled as a control in a pregnancy study. Specimen: CD8+ T cells from peripheral blood mononuclear cells, collected in the third trimester of pregnancy. The chain employs TRBV9 and TRBJ2-1, with D maybe TRBD2 (6 bases). The CDR3 DNA sequence: TGTGCCAGCAGCCACTGGGGGGACAATGAGCAGTTCTTC. It is translated as CASSHWGDNEQFF. Drawing the rest from reference TRBV9 and TRBJ2-1, the complete variable domain is DSGVTQTPKHLITATGQRVTLRCSPRSGDLSVYWYQQSLDQGLQFLIQYYNGEERAKGNILERFSAQQFPDLHSELNLSSLELGDSALYFCASSHWGDNEQFFGPGTRLTVL.